This T cell receptor beta chain was retrieved from a study of cytomegalovirus exposure and HLA in healthy donors. Trimming cost V 6 bases and J 8 bases, with 11 bases left between them. The CDR3 sequence is 12 residues long. Looked up from germline, CDR1 is MNHNY and CDR2 is SVGAGI (reference sequence). In the PCR, 60 Vbeta and 13 Jbeta primers were used. Measured with immunoSEQ multiplex PCR; TCRdb has only the in-frame clones, and not every one. The data show roughly 100,000 clones, around 84% seen once. Study-level findings and limits: A few chains linked to CMV were shown in vitro to be specific for CMV antigens. About 180 TCR beta chains were listed as cytomegalovirus-associated. For most subjects, TCR beta sequences were reported to predict HLA-A and HLA-B alleles with accuracy.

This clone was observed a few times. The antigen remains undetermined. This clonotype originated in a man aged 25-45 years in good health and CMV-seronegative. The chain joins TRBV6-6 to TRBJ1-3, with no clear D. The sequenced sample consisted of PBMCs. As DNA, the CDR3 is TGTGCCAGCAGCCGTACGGGAGACACCATATATTTT. The encoded protein is CASSRTGDTIYF.